These T cell receptor beta chains were read from a single sample in a study of T cells in localized non-small cell lung cancer. The repertoire was sequenced with immunoSEQ multiplex PCR; TCRdb's copy has only in-frame clones and lacks some. The table shows tens of thousands of clones, with about 90% occurring only once. The specimen was peripheral blood mononuclear cells, collected before any cancer treatment. The receptors were sampled from a woman aged 35-75 years with stage III lung adenocarcinoma. Each CDR3 is given with its conserved first and last residue. A D gene is named only where the DNA matches it firmly. The size of a clone is reported for some rows only, either as once, few or many, or as a class for expanded clones.

14	-	TRBV5-1	TRBJ1-2	-	TGCGCCAGCAGCCCCGGGACCGCTAACTATGGCTACACCTTC	CASSPGTANYGYTF
17	TRBD1	TRBV7-8	TRBJ2-2	once	TGTGCCAGCAGCGAAAGATGGACAGGGCCCAACCTCGGGGAGCTGTTTTTT	CASSERWTGPNLGELFF
15	-	TRBV7-2	TRBJ2-7	-	TGTGCCAGCAGCTTTGACGGAGTCCCCTCCTACGAGCAGTACTTC	CASSFDGVPSYEQYF
15	TRBD2	TRBV7-2	TRBJ2-3	-	TGTGCCAGCAGCCCAGGACTAGGCAGGGCAGATACGCAGTATTTT	CASSPGLGRADTQYF
16	-	TRBV6-5	TRBJ2-3	-	TGTGCCAGCAGTTCCGCCGGACTGTACGGCACAGATACGCAGTATTTT	CASSSAGLYGTDTQYF
14	-	TRBV10-3	TRBJ1-3	-	TGTGCCATCAGTGAGTCTGGAGCCGGAAACACCATATATTTT	CAISESGAGNTIYF
13	-	TRBV14	TRBJ1-2	-	TGTGTCAGCAGCCAAGATTTTTCGGAGAGCTACACCTTC	CVSSQDFSESYTF
13	TRBD1	TRBV10-2	TRBJ1-5	few	TGCGCCAGCAGCCGGGACAGGAATCAGCCCCAGCATTTT	CASSRDRNQPQHF
10	-	TRBV10-3	TRBJ2-5	-	TGTGCCATCAGTGACGAGACCCAGTACTTC	CAISDETQYF
13	-	TRBV5-1	TRBJ1-2	-	TGCGCCAGCAGCTTAGGGACTAACTATGGCTACACCTTC	CASSLGTNYGYTF
15	-	TRBV7-2	TRBJ1-5	-	TGTGCCAGCAGCTTAGTAGGCGGAAACAATCAGCCCCAGCATTTT	CASSLVGGNNQPQHF
14	-	TRBV27	TRBJ2-7	-	TGTGCCAGCAGTTTGCGTGGAAACTCCTACGAGCAGTACTTC	CASSLRGNSYEQYF
19	TRBD2	TRBV11-2	TRBJ2-2	-	TGTGCCAGCACCGAGCTTCATCGACTAGCGGGAGAAGGGACCGGGGAGCTGTTTTTT	CASTELHRLAGEGTGELFF
15	-	TRBV2	TRBJ1-2	-	TGTGCCAGCAGTGAACAGGGGCAGGGGAACTATGGCTACACCTTC	CASSEQGQGNYGYTF
17	-	TRBV4-1	TRBJ2-6	-	TGCGCCAGCAGCCAAGACAGGATAGGGTCTGGGGCCAACGTCCTGACTTTC	CASSQDRIGSGANVLTF
13	-	TRBV27	TRBJ1-1	-	TGTGCCAGCAGTTCCCCGACGAACACTGAAGCTTTCTTT	CASSSPTNTEAFF
15	-	TRBV4-1	TRBJ1-1	-	TGCGCCAGCAGCCAAGATCTGAAGGGAGGGACTGAAGCTTTCTTT	CASSQDLKGGTEAFF
13	TRBD1	TRBV7-2	TRBJ1-1	-	TGTGCCAGCAGCACCGACAGGGGGGCTGAAGCTTTCTTT	CASSTDRGAEAFF
14	-	TRBV6-5	TRBJ1-1	-	TGTGCCAGCAGTTACTCGAAAGGGGAAACTGAAGCTTTCTTT	CASSYSKGETEAFF
15	TRBD2	TRBV7-2	TRBJ2-1	-	TGTGCCAGCAGCCCCCCCGGAGTAGCGGGAGGGGGGAAGTTCTTC	CASSPPGVAGGGKFF
16	TRBD2	TRBV29-1	TRBJ2-1	-	TGCAGCGTGGCCCCCGGGACTAGCGGGTTTTACAATGAGCAGTTCTTC	CSVAPGTSGFYNEQFF
12	-	TRBV19	TRBJ1-4	-	TGTGCCAGTAGTTTGACAGGTGAAAAACTGTTTTTT	CASSLTGEKLFF
13	-	TRBV5-4	TRBJ2-5	-	TGTGCCAGCAGCCATGGGGCCCAGGAGACCCAGTACTTC	CASSHGAQETQYF
10	-	TRBV28	TRBJ2-1	-	TGTGCCAGCAATCGGGGAGAGCAGTTCTTC	CASNRGEQFF
13	-	TRBV7-8	TRBJ2-1	-	TGTGCCAGCAGCTTAGCATGGGACAATGAGCAGTTCTTC	CASSLAWDNEQFF
12	-	TRBV6-1	TRBJ2-7	-	TGTGCCAGCAGTGAACGGGGGTACGAGCAGTACTTC	CASSERGYEQYF
15	-	TRBV9	TRBJ2-1	once	TGTGCCAGCAGCCCGAAGGTGAGCTCCTACAATGAGCAGTTCTTC	CASSPKVSSYNEQFF
16	-	TRBV19	TRBJ2-3	-	TGTGCCAGTAGTAAGGGAGTAATCGGGAGTACAGATACGCAGTATTTT	CASSKGVIGSTDTQYF
15	TRBD2	TRBV2	TRBJ2-1	-	TGTGCCAGCAGTGAAATTAGCGGGCCCTACAATGAGCAGTTCTTC	CASSEISGPYNEQFF
15	-	TRBV29-1	TRBJ2-3	-	TGCAGCGTCGTCTCATACTGGACAACCACAGATACGCAGTATTTT	CSVVSYWTTTDTQYF
18	TRBD2	TRBV28	TRBJ2-2	-	TGTGCCAGCCGCCTCGGTACACTAGCGGGAGTTGGGACCGGGGAGCTGTTTTTT	CASRLGTLAGVGTGELFF
16	TRBD2	TRBV28	TRBJ2-7	once	TGTGCCAGCAGTCGGACTAGCGGGATTCTGGGGGAGGAGCAGTACTTC	CASSRTSGILGEEQYF
13	-	TRBV29-1	TRBJ1-1	-	TGCAGCGTTGAAAGGGTTTATGGAACTGAAGCTTTCTTT	CSVERVYGTEAFF
17	TRBD2	TRBV28	TRBJ2-5	-	TGTGCCAGCTCTCTAATTAGTGGACCTAGCGGTAAAGAGACCCAGTACTTC	CASSLISGPSGKETQYF
14	TRBD1	TRBV27	TRBJ1-5	-	TGTGCCAGCAGTTTGACAGGGTATGGTCAGCCCCAGCATTTT	CASSLTGYGQPQHF
13	-	TRBV5-4	TRBJ1-5	-	TGTGCCAGCAGCTTTGGACATGATCAGCCCCAGCATTTT	CASSFGHDQPQHF
15	-	TRBV7-2	TRBJ1-1	-	TGTGCCAGCAGCTTTAGCAGGACAACTAACACTGAAGCTTTCTTT	CASSFSRTTNTEAFF
18	TRBD2	TRBV4-1	TRBJ2-2	-	TGCGCCAGCAGCCAACCCCGGGGGGGGCAAAGGAACACCGGGGAGCTGTTTTTT	CASSQPRGGQRNTGELFF